This T cell receptor beta chain was sequenced during a study of blood T cell repertoires in COVID-19. Study-wide background: Samples representing acute and convalescent COVID-19 were sourced from the United States, Italy and Spain.

The CDR3 sequence is 17 residues long. CDR1 and CDR2 (germline): LNHDA, SQIVND (reference sequence). V was clipped by 5 bases and J by 0 bases; unmatched bases: 8. Using immunoSEQ multiplex PCR, the repertoire was profiled, and TCRdb retains in-frame clones only, with some absent. The table shows 110,000 to 150,000 clones, with more than 70% occurring only once. This clonotype was sampled from a man in his forties or fifties with active or convalescent COVID-19. Sequenced material: peripheral blood. The V gene is TRBV19, the J gene TRBJ1-2; 11 nucleotides line up with TRBD1. CDR3 DNA sequence: TGTGCCAGTAGTTCCCGGGACAGGGGGGAAGCTAACTATGGCTACACCTTC. Translation: CASSSRDRGEANYGYTF.